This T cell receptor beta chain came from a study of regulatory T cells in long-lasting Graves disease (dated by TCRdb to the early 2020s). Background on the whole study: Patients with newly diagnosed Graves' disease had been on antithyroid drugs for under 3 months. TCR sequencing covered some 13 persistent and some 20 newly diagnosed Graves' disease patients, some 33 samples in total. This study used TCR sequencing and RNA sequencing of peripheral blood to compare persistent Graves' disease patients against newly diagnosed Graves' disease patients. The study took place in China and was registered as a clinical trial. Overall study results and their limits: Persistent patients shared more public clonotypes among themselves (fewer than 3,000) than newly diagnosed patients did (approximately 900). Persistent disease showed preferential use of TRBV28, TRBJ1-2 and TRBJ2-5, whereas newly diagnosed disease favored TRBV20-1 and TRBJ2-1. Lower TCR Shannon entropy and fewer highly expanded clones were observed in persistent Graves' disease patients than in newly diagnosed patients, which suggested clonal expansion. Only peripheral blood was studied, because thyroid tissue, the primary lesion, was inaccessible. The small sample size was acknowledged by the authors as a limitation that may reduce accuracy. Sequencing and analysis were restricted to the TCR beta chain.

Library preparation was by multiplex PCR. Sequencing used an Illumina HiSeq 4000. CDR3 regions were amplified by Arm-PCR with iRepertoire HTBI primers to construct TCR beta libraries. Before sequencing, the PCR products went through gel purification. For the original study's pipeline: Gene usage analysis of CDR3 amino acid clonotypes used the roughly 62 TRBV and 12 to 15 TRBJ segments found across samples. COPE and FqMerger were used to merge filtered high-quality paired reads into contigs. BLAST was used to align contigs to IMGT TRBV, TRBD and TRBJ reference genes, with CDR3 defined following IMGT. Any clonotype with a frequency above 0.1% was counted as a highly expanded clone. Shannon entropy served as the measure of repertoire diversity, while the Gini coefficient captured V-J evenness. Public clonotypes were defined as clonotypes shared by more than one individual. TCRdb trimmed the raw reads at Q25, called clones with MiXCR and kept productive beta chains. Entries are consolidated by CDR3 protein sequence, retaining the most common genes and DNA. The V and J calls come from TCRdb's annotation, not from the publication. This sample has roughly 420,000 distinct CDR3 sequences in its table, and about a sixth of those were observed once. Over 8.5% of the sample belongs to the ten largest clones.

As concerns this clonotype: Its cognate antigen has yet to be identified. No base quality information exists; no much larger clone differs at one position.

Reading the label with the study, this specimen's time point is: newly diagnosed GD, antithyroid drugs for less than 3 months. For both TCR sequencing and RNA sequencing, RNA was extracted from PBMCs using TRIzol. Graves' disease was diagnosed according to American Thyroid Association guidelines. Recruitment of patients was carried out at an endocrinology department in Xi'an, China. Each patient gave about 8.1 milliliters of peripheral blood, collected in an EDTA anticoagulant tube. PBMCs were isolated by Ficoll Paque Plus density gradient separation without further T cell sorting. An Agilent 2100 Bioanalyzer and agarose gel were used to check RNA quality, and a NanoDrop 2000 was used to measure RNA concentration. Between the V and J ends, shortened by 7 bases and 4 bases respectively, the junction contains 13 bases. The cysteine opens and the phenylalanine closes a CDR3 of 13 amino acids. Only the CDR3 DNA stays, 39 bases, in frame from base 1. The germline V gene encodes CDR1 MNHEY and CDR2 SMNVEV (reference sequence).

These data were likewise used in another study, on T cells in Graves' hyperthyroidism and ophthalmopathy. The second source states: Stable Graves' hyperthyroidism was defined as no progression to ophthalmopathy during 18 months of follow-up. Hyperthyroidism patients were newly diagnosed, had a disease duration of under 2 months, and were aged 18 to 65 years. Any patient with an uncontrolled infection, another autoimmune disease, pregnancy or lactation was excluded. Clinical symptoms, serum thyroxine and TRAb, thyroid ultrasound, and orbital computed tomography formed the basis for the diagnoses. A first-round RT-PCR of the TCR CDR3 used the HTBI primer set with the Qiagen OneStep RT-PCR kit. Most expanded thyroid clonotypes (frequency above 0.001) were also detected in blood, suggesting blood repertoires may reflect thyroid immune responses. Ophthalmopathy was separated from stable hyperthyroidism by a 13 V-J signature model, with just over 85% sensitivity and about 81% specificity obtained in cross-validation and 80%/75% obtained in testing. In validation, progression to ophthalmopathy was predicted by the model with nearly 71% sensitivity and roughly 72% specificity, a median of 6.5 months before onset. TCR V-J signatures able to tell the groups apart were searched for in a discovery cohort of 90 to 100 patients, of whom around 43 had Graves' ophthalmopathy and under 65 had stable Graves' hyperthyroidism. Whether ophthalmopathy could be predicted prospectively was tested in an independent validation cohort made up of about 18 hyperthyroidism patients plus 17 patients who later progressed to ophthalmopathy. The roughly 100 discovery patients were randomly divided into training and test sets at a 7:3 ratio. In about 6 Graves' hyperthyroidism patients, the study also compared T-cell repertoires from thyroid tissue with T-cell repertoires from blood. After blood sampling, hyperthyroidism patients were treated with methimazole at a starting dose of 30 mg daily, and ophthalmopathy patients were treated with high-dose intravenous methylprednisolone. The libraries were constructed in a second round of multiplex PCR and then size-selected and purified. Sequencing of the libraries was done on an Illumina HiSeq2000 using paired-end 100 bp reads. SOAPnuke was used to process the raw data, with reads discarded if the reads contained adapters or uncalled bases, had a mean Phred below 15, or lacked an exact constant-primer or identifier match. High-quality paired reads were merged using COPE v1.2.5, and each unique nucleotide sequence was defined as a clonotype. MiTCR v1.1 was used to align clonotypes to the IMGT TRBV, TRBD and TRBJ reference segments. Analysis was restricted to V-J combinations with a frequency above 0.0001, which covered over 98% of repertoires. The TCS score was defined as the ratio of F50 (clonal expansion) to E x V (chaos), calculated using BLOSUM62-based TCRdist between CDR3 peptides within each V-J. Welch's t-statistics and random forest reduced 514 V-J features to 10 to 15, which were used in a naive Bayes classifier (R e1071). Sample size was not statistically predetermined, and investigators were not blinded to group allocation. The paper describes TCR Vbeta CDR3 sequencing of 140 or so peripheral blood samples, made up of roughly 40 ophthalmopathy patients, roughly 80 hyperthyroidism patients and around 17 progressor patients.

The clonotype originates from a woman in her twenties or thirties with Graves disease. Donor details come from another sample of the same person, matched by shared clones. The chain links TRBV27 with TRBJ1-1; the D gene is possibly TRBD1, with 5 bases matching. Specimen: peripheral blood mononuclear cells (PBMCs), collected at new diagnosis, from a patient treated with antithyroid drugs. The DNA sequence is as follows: TGTGCCAGCAATCCGATTGGGGGCACTGAAGCTTTCTTT. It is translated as CASNPIGGTEAFF.